The 27 T cell receptor beta chains below all came from one sample that was sequenced in a study of Ad26.COV2.S vaccination and SARS-CoV-2 variants. The data were produced by immunoSEQ multiplex PCR, yet TCRdb's version contains in-frame clones alone and is incomplete. Of over 450,000 clones in the sample, 80% to 90% are singletons; the top ten hold roughly 1.7%. Stated treatment: 19 received Ad26.COV2.S at low or high dose, single or two shots; five or six received placebo; per-sample allocation not given. Material that was analyzed had been drawn on day 63 after the first vaccine or placebo injection. The sequencing used peripheral blood, collected in a trial of Ad26.COV2.S vaccine versus placebo. Every receptor here comes from a person between 18 and 59 years old who received the Ad26.COV2.S COVID-19 vaccine or a placebo.

This chain joins TRBV30 and TRBJ2-7; D remains unclear. V was pared by 3 bases and J by 7 bases, with 10 bases between. CDR1 GTSNPN and CDR2 SVGIG come from the germline V gene (reference sequence). This CDR3 region has 11 residues. DNA of the CDR3: TGTGCCTGGAGCACCCAAATTGAGCAGTACTTC. Translation gives CAWSTQIEQYF.

The chain recombines TRBV7-3 with TRBJ2-1, with 13 bases fitting TRBD2. CDR3 length: 15 amino acids. J lost 12 bases, V lost 6 bases, and 11 bases had no gene match. Germline V gene lookup returns CDR1 SGHTA and CDR2 FQGTGA. The CDR3 is CASSSGLAGVEGQFF. The CDR3 nucleotides are TGTGCCAGCAGTTCAGGACTAGCGGGGGTTGAAGGGCAGTTCTTC.

In its sample, this clone was seen once. This sequence joins TRBV10-2 and TRBJ1-2; TRBD1 might be the D (5 bases). CDR1 is WSHSY, CDR2 SAAADI, per germline. V was shortened by 0 bases and J by 3 bases, with 5 bases between the two germline ends. This CDR3 comprises 13 residues. The CDR3 reads CASSESGDYGYTF. In DNA form, the CDR3 reads TGCGCCAGCAGTGAGTCGGGGGACTATGGCTACACCTTC.

This clone was counted a few times. CDR3 in DNA: TGCGCCAGCAGCCCTAGTAATAGGTTCGGGGAGCTGTTTTTT. Its translation is CASSPSNRFGELFF. The chain is built from TRBV5-1 and TRBJ2-2, with D uncertain. The germline CDR1 and CDR2 sequences are SGHRS and YFSETQ. V lost 4 bases and J lost 7, with 14 bases in between. The CDR3 runs to 14 residues.

The chain carries TRBV6-2 or TRBV6-3 and TRBJ2-5; the D is unclear. This CDR3 region has 17 residues. In germline, CDR1 is MNHEY, CDR2 SVGEGT. Trimming stripped 5 bases from V and 4 bases from J, with 23 bases between. The CDR3 DNA reads as TGTGCCAGCAGTCACCACCCGCCTGGACCGAAACCAGAGACCCAGTACTTC. This sequence encodes CASSHHPPGPKPETQYF.

DNA for the CDR3: TGTGCCAGCAGTTTCAGGACAGGGAGGCAAGCTAATGAAAAACTGTTTTTT. Residues: CASSFRTGRQANEKLFF. The chain recombines TRBV27 with TRBJ1-4; 8 nucleotides line up with TRBD1. CDR1 and CDR2 (germline): MNHEY, SMNVEV (reference sequence). The V segment lost 3 bases and the J segment 3 bases; nucleotides outside the gene matches: 9. The CDR3 contains 17 residues.

This chain links TRBV18 with TRBJ1-1, with D unclear. CDR1 and CDR2 (germline): KGHSH, LQKENI. This CDR3 is 13 amino acids long. With 7 bases removed from V and 1 base from J, the gap between germline ends came to 10 bases. The CDR3 spells CASLGSKNTEAFF. As DNA, the CDR3 is TGTGCCAGCTTAGGCAGCAAGAACACTGAAGCTTTCTTT.

In its sample, this clone was seen a few times. The V and J genes are TRBV20-1 and TRBJ2-1; the match to TRBD2 covers 10 bases. The CDR3 totals 16 residues. The trim removed 3 bases at V and 3 bases at J, leaving 8 bases unmatched. Looked up from germline, CDR1 is DFQATT and CDR2 is SNEGSKA (reference sequence). The CDR3 coding sequence is TGCAGTGCTAGTGGTGTCCAGCGGGAGGGCTACAATGAGCAGTTCTTC. Its protein is CSASGVQREGYNEQFF.

V is TRBV4-1 and J is TRBJ1-4, with TRBD1 identical over 9 bases. V shed 0 bases, J shed 3 bases, and the junction held 5 bases outside the gene matches. Germline CDR1 and CDR2: MGHRA and YSYEKL. The CDR3 totals 17 residues. DNA of the CDR3: TGCGCCAGCAGCCAAGAGGACAGGGGTATTTCTAATGAAAAACTGTTTTTT. Translated: CASSQEDRGISNEKLFF.

With respect to this clone: This may be a read error, as it is one base from a much larger clone. This specimen includes other DNA sequences encoding the same CDR3. The chain carries TRBV6-2 or TRBV6-3 and TRBJ2-7; no clear D. The CDR3 extends over 12 amino acids. From germline, CDR1 is MNHEY and CDR2 SVGEGT. Trimming pared 4 bases from V and 0 bases from J, leaving 4 bases between. CDR3 in DNA: TGTGCCAGCAGTTTCAGCTCCTACGAGCAGTACTTC. This codes for CASSFSSYEQYF.

The chain carries TRBV30 and TRBJ1-2; TRBD1 matches 8 bases. This CDR3 region has 13 residues. The ends lost 4 bases at V and 3 bases at J; junction bases unmatched: 4. CDR1 GTSNPN and CDR2 SVGIG come from the germline V gene (reference sequence). The DNA for the CDR3 is TGTGCCTGGAAGACAGGGGCGGACTATGGCTACACCTTC. Its translation is CAWKTGADYGYTF.

This sequence joins TRBV18 and TRBJ1-2; D is ambiguous. Trimming shortened V by 1 base and J by 7 bases, and 10 bases separated the two germline ends. The CDR3 runs to 13 residues. Germline lookup yields CDR1 KGHSH and CDR2 LQKENI. DNA of the CDR3: TGTGCCAGCTCACCACGGCGGGAATCTGGCTACACCTTC. Translated: CASSPRRESGYTF.

The rearrangement joins TRBV3-1 (or the pseudogene TRBV3-2) to TRBJ2-1; 11 positions match TRBD2. CDR3 length: 15 amino acids. V lost 4 bases to trimming and J lost 3 bases; unmatched junction nucleotides: 2. Germline lookup yields CDR1 LGHDT and CDR2 YNNKEL (reference sequence). The CDR3 DNA follows: TGTGCCAGCAGCCGACTAGCGGGGATCTACAATGAGCAGTTCTTC. Encoded protein: CASSRLAGIYNEQFF.

The chain joins TRBV28 to TRBJ1-4; 10 bases are a match to TRBD1. In germline, CDR1 is MDHEN, CDR2 SYDVKM. Unmatched junction bases numbered 5, after V lost 6 bases and J lost 7 bases. The CDR3 runs 14 residues. The CDR3 here is CASRTTGGGEKLFF. As DNA, the CDR3 is TGTGCCAGCAGGACGACAGGGGGCGGTGAAAAACTGTTTTTT.

The V call is TRBV30, the J call TRBJ2-7, with 8 bases that match TRBD2. Germline lookup yields CDR1 GTSNPN and CDR2 SVGIG (reference sequence). Trimming took 3 bases from V and 2 from J; bases not matched to a gene: 15. The CDR3 sequence is 17 residues long. The CDR3 spells CAWSGVGLREGTYEQYF. In DNA form, the CDR3 reads TGTGCCTGGAGCGGGGTCGGGCTTCGGGAGGGTACCTACGAGCAGTACTTC.

The rearrangement joins TRBV18 to TRBJ1-2; 7 nucleotides match TRBD1. This CDR3 has 12 residues. V lost 6 bases to trimming and J lost 4 bases; unmatched junction nucleotides: 2. In germline, CDR1 is KGHSH, CDR2 LQKENI. As DNA, the CDR3 is TGTGCCAGCTCCCGGGACAGCTATGGCTACACCTTC. It codes for CASSRDSYGYTF.

The chain has TRBV11-2 and TRBJ2-2; 16 bases map to TRBD2. Germline assignment: CDR1 SGHAT and CDR2 FQNNGV. V trimming: 5 bases; J trimming: 5 bases; junction bases outside the gene matches: 5. The CDR3 contains 17 residues. The CDR3 region has the DNA TGTGCCAGCAGCCCGACGGGACTAGCGGGAGGGACCGGGGAGCTGTTTTTT. Encoded protein: CASSPTGLAGGTGELFF.

The chain is built from TRBV15 and TRBJ1-4, with D unclear. CDR1 LNHNV and CDR2 YYDKDF come from the germline V gene (reference sequence). Between the trimmed V and J ends, which lost 1 base and 6 bases, there was a span of 9 bases. The CDR3 consists of 14 residues. The CDR3 protein is CATSRGGFDEKLFF. The CDR3 DNA follows: TGTGCCACCAGCAGAGGGGGTTTTGATGAAAAACTGTTTTTT.

The chain recombines TRBV19 with TRBJ1-3, with D perhaps TRBD1 (6 bases). This CDR3 is built from 16 residues. Germline CDR1 LNHDA, CDR2 SQIVND (reference sequence). V gave up 7 bases and J gave up 0 bases, with 16 bases separating them. CDR3: CASKPGGGGSGNTIYF. CDR3 coding DNA: TGTGCCAGTAAACCCGGTGGAGGGGGCTCTGGAAACACCATATATTTT.

A single count supports this clone. This chain connects TRBV13 to TRBJ2-7; tentative D call: TRBD1 (5 bases). Trimming pared 1 base from V and 4 bases from J, leaving 14 bases between. This CDR3 is 15 amino acids long. From germline, CDR1 is PRHDT and CDR2 FYEKMQ (reference sequence). The CDR3 region is CASSLAQGTDYEQYF. In DNA form, the CDR3 reads TGTGCCAGCAGCTTAGCCCAGGGTACGGATTACGAGCAGTACTTC.

The chain links TRBV2 to TRBJ2-7; maybe TRBD2 (6 bases). V was trimmed by 11 bases and J by 1 base, leaving 12 bases between them. This CDR3 is built from 12 residues. The germline V gene has CDR1 SNHLY and CDR2 FYNNEI. CDR3 residues: CAATAGSYEQYF. The CDR3 DNA reads TGTGCCGCAACCGCGGGGTCCTACGAGCAGTACTTC.

This clone was seen only once. The chain uses TRBV6-5 and TRBJ2-5; D is uncertain. The CDR3 has 15 amino acids. The ends were cut back, 2 bases at V and 4 bases at J, with 14 bases in the middle. The germline V gene has CDR1 MNHEY and CDR2 SVGAGI. The CDR3: CASSYERMVPETQYF. CDR3 bases: TGTGCCAGCAGTTACGAGAGGATGGTGCCAGAGACCCAGTACTTC.

V usage is TRBV14 and J usage is TRBJ2-3; D remains unclear. CDR3 size: 17 residues. Germline CDR1 reads SGHDN; CDR2 reads FVKESK. Trimming removed 4 bases at V and 2 bases at J, with 19 bases between. The CDR3 reads CASSRAHGVSLTDTQYF. CDR3 DNA sequence: TGTGCCAGCAGCCGGGCTCATGGGGTAAGCCTCACAGATACGCAGTATTTT.

This rearrangement joins TRBV2 to TRBJ2-1; 7 bases agree with TRBD2. The CDR3 is 19 residues long. The germline CDR1 and CDR2 sequences are SNHLY and FYNNEI. The ends lost 2 bases at V and 0 bases at J; junction bases unmatched: 13. CDR3 DNA: TGTGCCAGCAGTGAAAGGGGTCTAGCGGCCCTCCACTCCTACAATGAGCAGTTCTTC. Translation gives CASSERGLAALHSYNEQFF.

V usage is TRBV4-3 and J usage is TRBJ2-7; 9 bases fit TRBD1. V lost 0 bases to trimming and J lost 2 bases; unmatched junction nucleotides: 11. The CDR3 extends over 18 amino acids. CDR1 is LGHNA, CDR2 YSLEER, per germline. The CDR3 sequence is CASSQEYGTGSEAYEQYF. The CDR3 DNA sequence: TGCGCCAGCAGCCAAGAGTACGGGACAGGGAGCGAAGCCTACGAGCAGTACTTC.

This chain connects TRBV7-9 to TRBJ2-2, with 9 bases aligning to TRBD1. Germline V lookup: CDR1 SEHNR, CDR2 FQNEAQ (reference sequence). The trim removed 5 bases at V and 7 bases at J, leaving 11 bases unmatched. The CDR3 runs 16 residues. CDR3: CASSKKLQGAVGELFF. The CDR3 DNA sequence: TGTGCCAGCAGCAAAAAACTACAGGGGGCAGTCGGGGAGCTGTTTTTT.

The gene calls are TRBV7-9 and TRBJ2-4, with 7 positions matching TRBD2. V gave up 5 bases and J gave up 2 bases; unmatched junction bases: 12. The CDR3 runs to 17 residues. The germline V gene has CDR1 SEHNR and CDR2 FQNEAQ (reference sequence). CDR3 in amino acids: CASSPQRGAGSKNIQYF. CDR3 bases: TGTGCCAGCAGCCCACAGCGGGGTGCTGGGTCCAAAAACATTCAGTACTTC.